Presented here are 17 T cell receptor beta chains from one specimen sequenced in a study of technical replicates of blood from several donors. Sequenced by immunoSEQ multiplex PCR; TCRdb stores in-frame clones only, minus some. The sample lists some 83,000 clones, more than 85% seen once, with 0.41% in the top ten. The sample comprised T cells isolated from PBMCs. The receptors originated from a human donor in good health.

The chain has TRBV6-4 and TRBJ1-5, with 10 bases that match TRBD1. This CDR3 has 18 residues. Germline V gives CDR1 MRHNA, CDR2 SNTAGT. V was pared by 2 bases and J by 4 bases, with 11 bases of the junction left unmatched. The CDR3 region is CASSDPLSGQGTNQPQHF. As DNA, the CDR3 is TGTGCCAGCAGTGACCCGCTTTCGGGACAGGGGACAAATCAGCCCCAGCATTTT.

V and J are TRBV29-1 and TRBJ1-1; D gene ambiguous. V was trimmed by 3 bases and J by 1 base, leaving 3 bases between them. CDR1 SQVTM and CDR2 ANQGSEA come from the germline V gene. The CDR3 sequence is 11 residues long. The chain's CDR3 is CSVDRNTEAFF. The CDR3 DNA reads TGCAGCGTTGATAGGAACACTGAAGCTTTCTTT.

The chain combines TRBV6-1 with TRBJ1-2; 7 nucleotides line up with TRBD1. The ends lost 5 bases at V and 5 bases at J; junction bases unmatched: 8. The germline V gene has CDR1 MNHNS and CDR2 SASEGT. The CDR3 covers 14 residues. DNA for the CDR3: TGTGCCAGCAGTAGTGGCCGGGACAGATATGGCTACACCTTC. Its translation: CASSSGRDRYGYTF.

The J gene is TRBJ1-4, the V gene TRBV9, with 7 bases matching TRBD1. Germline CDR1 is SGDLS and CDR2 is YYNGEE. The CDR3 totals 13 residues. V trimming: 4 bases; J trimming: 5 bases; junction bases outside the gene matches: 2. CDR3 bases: TGTGCCAGCAGCACACAGGGGAATGAAAAACTGTTTTTT. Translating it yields CASSTQGNEKLFF.

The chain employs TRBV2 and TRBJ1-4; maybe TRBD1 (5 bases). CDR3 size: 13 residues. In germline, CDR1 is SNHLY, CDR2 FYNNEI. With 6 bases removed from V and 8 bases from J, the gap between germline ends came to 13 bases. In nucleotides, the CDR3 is TGTGCCAGCAGGGTAGGGGAGGAAGAAAAACTGTTTTTT. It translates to CASRVGEEEKLFF.

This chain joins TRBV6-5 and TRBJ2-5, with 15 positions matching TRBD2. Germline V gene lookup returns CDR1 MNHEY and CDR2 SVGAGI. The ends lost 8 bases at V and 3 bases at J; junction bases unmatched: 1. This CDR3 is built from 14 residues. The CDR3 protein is CASWTSGREETQYF. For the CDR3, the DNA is TGTGCCAGCTGGACTAGCGGGAGGGAAGAGACCCAGTACTTC.

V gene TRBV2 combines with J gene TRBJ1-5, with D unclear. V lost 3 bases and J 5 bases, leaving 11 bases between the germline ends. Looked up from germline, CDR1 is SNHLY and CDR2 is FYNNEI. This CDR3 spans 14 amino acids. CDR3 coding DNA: TGTGCCAGCAGTGAGGTAACTGACTATCAGCCCCAGCATTTT. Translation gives CASSEVTDYQPQHF.

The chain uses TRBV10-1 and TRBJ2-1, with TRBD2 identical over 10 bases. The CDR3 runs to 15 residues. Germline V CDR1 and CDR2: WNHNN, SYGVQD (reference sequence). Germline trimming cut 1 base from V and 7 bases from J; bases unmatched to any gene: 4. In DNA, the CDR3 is TGCGCCAGCAGTGAGTTTGGACTAGCGGTAAATGAGCAGTTCTTC. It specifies CASSEFGLAVNEQFF.

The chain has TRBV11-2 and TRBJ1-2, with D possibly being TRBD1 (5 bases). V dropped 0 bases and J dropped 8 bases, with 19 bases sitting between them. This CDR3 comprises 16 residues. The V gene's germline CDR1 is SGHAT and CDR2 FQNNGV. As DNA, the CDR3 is TGTGCCAGCAGCTTAGAGGGTTCACAGGCCTTAATGGGCTACACCTTC. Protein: CASSLEGSQALMGYTF.

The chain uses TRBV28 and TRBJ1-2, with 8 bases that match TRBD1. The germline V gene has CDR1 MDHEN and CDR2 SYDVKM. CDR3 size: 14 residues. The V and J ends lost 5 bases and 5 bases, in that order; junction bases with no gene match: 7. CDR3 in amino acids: CASSKGTGIYGYTF. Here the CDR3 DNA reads TGTGCCAGCAGTAAAGGGACAGGTATTTATGGCTACACCTTC.

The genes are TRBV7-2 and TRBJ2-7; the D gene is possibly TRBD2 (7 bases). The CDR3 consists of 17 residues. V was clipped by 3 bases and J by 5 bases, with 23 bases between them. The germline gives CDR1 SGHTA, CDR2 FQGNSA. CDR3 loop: CASSFIRDVWGGNEQYF. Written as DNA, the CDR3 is TGTGCCAGCAGCTTTATCAGGGACGTTTGGGGGGGCAACGAGCAGTACTTC. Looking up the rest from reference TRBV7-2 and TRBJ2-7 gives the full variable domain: GAGVSQSPSNKVTEKGKDVELRCDPISGHTALYWYRQSLGQGLEFLIYFQGNSAPDKSGLPSDRFSAERTGGSVSTLTIQRTQQEDSAVYLCASSFIRDVWGGNEQYFGPGTRLTVT.

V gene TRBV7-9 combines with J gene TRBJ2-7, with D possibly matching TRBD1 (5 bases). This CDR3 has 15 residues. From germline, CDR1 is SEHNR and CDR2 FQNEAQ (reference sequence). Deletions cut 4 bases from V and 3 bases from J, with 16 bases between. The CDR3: CASSSRTRGFYEQYF. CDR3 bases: TGTGCCAGCAGCTCCCGGACACGTGGCTTCTACGAGCAGTACTTC.

The CDR3 loop is CARVSGTGELFF. The CDR3 coding sequence is TGTGCCAGGGTCAGTGGCACCGGGGAGCTGTTTTTT. The chain links TRBV2 to TRBJ2-2; D is unclear. This CDR3 contains 12 residues. Germline lookup yields CDR1 SNHLY and CDR2 FYNNEI. Between the trimmed V and J ends, which lost 9 bases and 4 bases, there was a span of 9 bases.

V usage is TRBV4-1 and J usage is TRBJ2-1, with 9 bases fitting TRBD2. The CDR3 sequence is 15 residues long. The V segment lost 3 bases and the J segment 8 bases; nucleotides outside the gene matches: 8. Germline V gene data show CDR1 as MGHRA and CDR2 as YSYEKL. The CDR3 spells CASSHLIAGVDEQFF. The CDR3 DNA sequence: TGCGCCAGCAGCCATCTCATAGCGGGAGTCGATGAGCAGTTCTTC.

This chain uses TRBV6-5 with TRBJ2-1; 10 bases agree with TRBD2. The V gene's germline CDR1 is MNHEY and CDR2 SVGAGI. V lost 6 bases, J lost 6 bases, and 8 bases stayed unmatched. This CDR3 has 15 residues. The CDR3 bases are TGTGCCAGCAGCTACCTAGCGGGAGCTATCAATGAGCAGTTCTTC. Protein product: CASSYLAGAINEQFF.

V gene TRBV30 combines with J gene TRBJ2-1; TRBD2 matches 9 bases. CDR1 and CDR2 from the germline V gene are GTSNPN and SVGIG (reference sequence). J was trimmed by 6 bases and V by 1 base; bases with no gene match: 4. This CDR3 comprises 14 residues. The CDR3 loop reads CAWSESGRINEQFF. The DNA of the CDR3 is TGTGCCTGGAGTGAAAGCGGGAGGATCAATGAGCAGTTCTTC. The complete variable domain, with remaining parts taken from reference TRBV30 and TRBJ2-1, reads SQTIHQWPATLVQPVGSPLSLECTVEGTSNPNLYWYRQAAGRGLQLLFYSVGIGQISSEVPQNLSASRPQDRQFILSSKKLLLSDSGFYLCAWSESGRINEQFFGPGTRLTVL.

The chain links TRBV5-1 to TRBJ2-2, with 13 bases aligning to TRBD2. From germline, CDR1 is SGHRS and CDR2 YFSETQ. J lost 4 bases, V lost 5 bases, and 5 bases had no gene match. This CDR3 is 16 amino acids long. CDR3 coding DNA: TGCGCCAGCAGACCGGGACTAGCGGGAATCACCGGGGAGCTGTTTTTT. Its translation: CASRPGLAGITGELFF.